This T cell receptor beta chain was found in a study of CD4 T cells in relation to SARS-CoV-2 and coronaviruses. Study-wide results and caveats: SARS-CoV-2-driven expansion was significantly weaker in crossreactive than monoreactive clones. No crossreactivity against non-spike viral proteins was tested here.

Before the COVID-19 pandemic, during about 2011-2019, CD4+ T cells were taken from unexposed donors. The cells were cultured for roughly 11 days before CD4+ T cells were isolated. Unexposed-donor CD4+ T cells were probed with SARS-CoV-2 S/N and four cold-coronavirus spikes, cells permitting. Worth noting for this clone: The antigen remains undetermined.

Only in-frame clones appear in the TCRdb table, and some are missing; sequencing was by immunoSEQ multiplex PCR. Of tens of thousands of clones listed, around three quarters are singletons. CDR3 size: 16 residues. Germline V lookup: CDR1 MNHNS, CDR2 SASEGT. V shed 0 bases and J 3 bases; nucleotides not matched to a gene: 7. This receptor was identified in a human donor in good health. The specimen sequenced was CD4+ T cells from PBMCs, cultured in vitro. This chain links TRBV6-1 with TRBJ2-7; TRBD2 agrees at 8 bases. The CDR3 DNA reads TGTGCCAGCAGTGAAGCGCCCGGGGGGGCAAGCTACGAGCAGTACTTC. Translation: CASSEAPGGASYEQYF.